This is a list of T cell receptor beta chains from one sample in a study of patients and donors after allogeneic stem cell transplantation. TCRdb re-called the RT-PCR reads with MiXCR, one entry per CDR3 protein. The sample lists 390,000 or so distinct CDR3 sequences, approximately 16% occurring once. Sequenced material: blood, either unsorted or a sorted T cell fraction (not recorded which). The source of these receptors is a human donor who was either an allogeneic HSCT recipient or a stem cell or donor lymphocyte infusion donor (not recorded which). It is not recorded whose cells these are; they may come from a transplant donor. The CDR3 runs from the conserved cysteine through the conserved F or W. A D gene is named only where the DNA matches it firmly. Some rows mark clone size as missing; the rest say once, few, many or name a class of expanded clone.

V	D	J	size	CDR3	DNA
TRBV2	.	TRBJ1-1	few	CASSDRGTEAFF	TGTGCCAGCAGTGACAGGGGCACTGAAGCTTTCTTT
TRBV7-2	TRBD1	TRBJ1-5	.	CASSPRAGTGDQPQHF	TGTGCCAGCAGCCCCCGGGCCGGGACAGGGGATCAGCCCCAGCATTTT
TRBV28	TRBD2	TRBJ2-3	.	CASSLGLAGGNTQYF	TGTGCCAGCAGTCTCGGACTAGCGGGAGGTAATACGCAGTATTTT
TRBV7-3	.	TRBJ2-1	.	CASSLKASSYNEQFF	TGTGCCAGCAGCTTAAAAGCCAGCTCCTACAATGAGCAGTTCTTC
TRBV7-8	TRBD1	TRBJ2-5	.	CASSSEGQGWRETQYF	TGTGCCAGCAGCTCCGAAGGACAGGGATGGAGAGAGACCCAGTACTTC
TRBV11-1	.	TRBJ1-1	.	CASSLADLMNTEAFF	TGTGCCAGCAGCTTAGCTGACCTAATGAACACTGAAGCTTTCTTT
TRBV20-1	.	TRBJ2-1	.	CSASRPGAMRNEQFF	TGCAGTGCTAGCCGTCCAGGGGCGATGAGGAATGAGCAGTTCTTC
TRBV15	.	TRBJ2-5	.	CATSRDFRGTSQETQYF	TGTGCCACCAGCAGAGATTTTCGGGGGACCTCCCAAGAGACCCAGTACTTC
TRBV5-6	.	TRBJ1-4	few	CASSFYSATEKLFF	TGTGCCAGCAGCTTCTACAGTGCGACAGAAAAACTGTTTTTT
TRBV6-5	.	TRBJ2-7	few	CASRRFSYEQYF	TGTGCCAGCAGACGCTTCTCCTACGAGCAGTACTTC
TRBV28	.	TRBJ1-5	.	CASSQFRKAGFNQPQHF	TGTGCCAGCAGTCAGTTTCGGAAGGCAGGGTTCAATCAGCCCCAGCATTTT
TRBV7-9	.	TRBJ1-2	.	CASTPQGGSGYTF	TGTGCCAGCACCCCCCAAGGCGGGAGCGGCTACACCTTC
TRBV12-3/TRBV12-4	.	TRBJ1-2	many	CASSLGTGRLVYGYTF	TGTGCCAGCAGTTTAGGTACAGGGCGGCTGGTTTATGGCTACACCTTC
TRBV14	TRBD1	TRBJ2-7	.	CASSPSRTGFSTYEQYF	TGTGCCAGCAGCCCTTCCCGGACAGGGTTTTCAACCTACGAGCAGTACTTC
TRBV27	.	TRBJ2-3	few	CATLLPGQGIDTQYF	TGTGCCACCCTCCTTCCGGGGCAGGGGATAGATACGCAGTATTTT
TRBV6-5	.	TRBJ2-7	few	CASSYIEIQGGSSEQYF	TGTGCCAGCAGTTACATCGAGATTCAGGGGGGTTCGAGCGAGCAGTACTTC
TRBV6-6	.	TRBJ1-1	.	CASSYGGDTEAFF	TGTGCCAGCAGTTACGGAGGGGACACTGAAGCTTTCTTT
TRBV7-7	TRBD2	TRBJ2-7	.	CASSLELAGSYEQYF	TGTGCCAGCAGCTTAGAACTAGCGGGCTCCTACGAGCAGTACTTC
TRBV7-2	.	TRBJ2-3	.	CASSPRQTRTDTQYF	TGTGCCAGCAGCCCGCGACAGACACGCACAGATACGCAGTATTTT
TRBV12-3/TRBV12-4	.	TRBJ1-1	few	CASTAGVPTEAFF	TGTGCCAGCACCGCGGGAGTCCCCACTGAAGCTTTCTTT
TRBV6-5	TRBD1	TRBJ2-3	few	CASSYLDRADTQYF	TGTGCCAGCAGTTACTTGGACAGGGCAGATACGCAGTATTTT
TRBV27	TRBD2	TRBJ2-2	few	CASSWALAGGNTGELFF	TGTGCCAGCAGTTGGGCTCTAGCGGGAGGGAACACCGGGGAGCTGTTTTTT
TRBV27	.	TRBJ2-1	few	CASSLGLPSYNEQFF	TGTGCCAGCAGTTTAGGCCTCCCATCCTACAATGAGCAGTTCTTC
TRBV15	.	TRBJ2-3	.	CATSRDSVGDTQYF	TGTGCCACCAGCAGAGATTCGGTGGGGGATACGCAGTATTTT
TRBV6-5	.	TRBJ2-1	.	CASSYVRLGSYNEQFF	TGTGCCAGCAGTTACGTTCGCTTGGGCTCCTACAATGAGCAGTTCTTC
TRBV6-2/TRBV6-3	TRBD1	TRBJ2-2	.	CASGDRLTGELFF	TGTGCCAGTGGGGACAGGCTAACCGGGGAGCTGTTTTTT
TRBV11-2	.	TRBJ1-5	few	CASSLVSTVSQHF	TGTGCCAGCAGCTTAGTTTCGACAGTCTCACAGCATTTT
TRBV5-1	.	TRBJ1-2	few	CASSPGLGPITRYTF	TGCGCCAGCAGCCCAGGGCTGGGGCCGATTACCCGCTACACCTTC
TRBV6-2/TRBV6-3	TRBD2	TRBJ2-1	once	CASHPSGGAIEQFF	TGTGCCAGCCACCCGAGCGGGGGGGCGATTGAGCAGTTCTTC
TRBV7-2	TRBD2	TRBJ2-7	.	CASSFIHSGGPKEQYF	TGTGCCAGCAGCTTTATCCATAGCGGGGGGCCCAAGGAGCAGTACTTC